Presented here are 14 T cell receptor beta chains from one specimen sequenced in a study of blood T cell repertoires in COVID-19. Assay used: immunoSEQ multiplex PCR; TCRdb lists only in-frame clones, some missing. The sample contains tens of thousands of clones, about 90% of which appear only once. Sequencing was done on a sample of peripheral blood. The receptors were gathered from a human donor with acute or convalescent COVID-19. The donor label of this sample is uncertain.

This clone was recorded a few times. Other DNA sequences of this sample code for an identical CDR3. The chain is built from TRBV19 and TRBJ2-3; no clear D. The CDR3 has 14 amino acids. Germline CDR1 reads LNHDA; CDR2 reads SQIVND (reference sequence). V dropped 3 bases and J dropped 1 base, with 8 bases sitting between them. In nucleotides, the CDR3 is TGTGCCAGTAGTATGGGTCAGGGCACAGATACGCAGTATTTT. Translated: CASSMGQGTDTQYF.

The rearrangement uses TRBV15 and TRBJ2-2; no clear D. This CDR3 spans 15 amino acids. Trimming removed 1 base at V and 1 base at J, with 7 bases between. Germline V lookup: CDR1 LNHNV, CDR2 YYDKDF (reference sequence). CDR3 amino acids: CATSRGQKNTGELFF. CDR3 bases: TGTGCCACCAGCAGAGGGCAGAAGAACACCGGGGAGCTGTTTTTT.

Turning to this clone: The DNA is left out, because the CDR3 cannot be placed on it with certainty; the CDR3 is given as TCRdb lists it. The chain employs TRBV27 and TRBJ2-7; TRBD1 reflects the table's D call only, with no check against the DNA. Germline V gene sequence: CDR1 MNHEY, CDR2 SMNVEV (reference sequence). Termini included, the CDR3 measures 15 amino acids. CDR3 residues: CASSSSTGEDYEQYF.

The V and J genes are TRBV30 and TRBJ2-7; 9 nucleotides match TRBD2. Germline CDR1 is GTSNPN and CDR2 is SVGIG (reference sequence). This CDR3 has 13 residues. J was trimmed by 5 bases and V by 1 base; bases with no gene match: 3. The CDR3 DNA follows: TGTGCCTGGAGTGCGGGACTAGCAGACGAGCAGTACTTC. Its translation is CAWSAGLADEQYF.

The CDR3 spells CASSYRGWGDEQYF. The CDR3 DNA reads as TGTGCCAGCAGTTACAGGGGCTGGGGAGACGAGCAGTACTTC. The J gene is TRBJ2-7, the V gene TRBV3-1 (or the pseudogene TRBV3-2), with TRBD1 identical over 7 bases. This CDR3 spans 14 amino acids. With 6 bases clipped from V and 5 bases from J, the junction kept 10 bases outside the gene matches. CDR1 is LGHDT, CDR2 YNNKEL, per germline (reference sequence).

CDR3 amino acids: CASSTTRGAPYNEQFF. CDR3 nucleotide sequence: TGTGCCAGCAGCACGACGCGGGGGGCCCCCTACAATGAGCAGTTCTTC. The V and J genes are TRBV7-8 and TRBJ2-1, with 8 bases matching TRBD2. V trimming: 5 bases; J trimming: 2 bases; junction bases outside the gene matches: 8. The germline gives CDR1 SGHVS, CDR2 FQNEAQ. CDR3 length: 16 amino acids. Complete variable domain (other parts from reference TRBV7-8 and TRBJ2-1): GAGVSQSPRYKVAKRGQDVALRCDPISGHVSLFWYQQALGQGPEFLTYFQNEAQLDKSGLPSDRFFAERPEGSVSTLKIQRTQQEDSAVYLCASSTTRGAPYNEQFFGPGTRLTVL.

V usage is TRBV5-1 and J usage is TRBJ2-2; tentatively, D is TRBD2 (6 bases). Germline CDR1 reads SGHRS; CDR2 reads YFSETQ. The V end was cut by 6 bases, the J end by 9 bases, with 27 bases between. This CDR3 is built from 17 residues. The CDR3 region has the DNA TGCGCCAGCACCTCACCCGCGGGACCTGGAGGGACCAGGGAGCTGTTTTTT. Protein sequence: CASTSPAGPGGTRELFF.

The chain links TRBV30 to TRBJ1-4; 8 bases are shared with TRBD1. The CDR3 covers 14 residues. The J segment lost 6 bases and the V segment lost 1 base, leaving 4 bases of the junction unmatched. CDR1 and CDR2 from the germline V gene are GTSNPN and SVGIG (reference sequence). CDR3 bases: TGTGCCTGGAGTGAGGGCAGGGGGCATGAAAAACTGTTTTTT. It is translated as CAWSEGRGHEKLFF.

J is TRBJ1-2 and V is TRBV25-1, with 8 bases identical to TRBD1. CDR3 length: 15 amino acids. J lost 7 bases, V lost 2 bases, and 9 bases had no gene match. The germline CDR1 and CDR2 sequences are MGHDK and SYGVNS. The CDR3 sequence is CASSERGDRGFGYTF. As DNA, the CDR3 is TGTGCCAGCAGTGAAAGGGGAGACAGGGGCTTTGGCTACACCTTC.

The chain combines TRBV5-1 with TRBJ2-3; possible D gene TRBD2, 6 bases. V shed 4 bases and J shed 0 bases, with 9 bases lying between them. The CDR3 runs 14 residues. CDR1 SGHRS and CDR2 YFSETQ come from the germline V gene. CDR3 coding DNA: TGCGCCAGCAGCGTGGGGACTAGCACAGATACGCAGTATTTT. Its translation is CASSVGTSTDTQYF.

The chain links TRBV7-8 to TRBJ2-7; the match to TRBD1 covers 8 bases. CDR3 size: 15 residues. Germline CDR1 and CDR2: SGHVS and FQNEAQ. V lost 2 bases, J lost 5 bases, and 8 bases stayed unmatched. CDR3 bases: TGTGCCAGCAGCTTAAGTCAGGGGGCGGCCGACGAGCAGTACTTC. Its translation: CASSLSQGAADEQYF.

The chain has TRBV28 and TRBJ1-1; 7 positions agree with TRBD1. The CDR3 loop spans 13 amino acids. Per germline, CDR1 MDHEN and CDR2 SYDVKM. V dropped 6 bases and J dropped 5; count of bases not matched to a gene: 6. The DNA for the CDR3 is TGTGCCAGCAGATTCCCAGGGGGGACTGAAGCTTTCTTT. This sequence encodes CASRFPGGTEAFF.

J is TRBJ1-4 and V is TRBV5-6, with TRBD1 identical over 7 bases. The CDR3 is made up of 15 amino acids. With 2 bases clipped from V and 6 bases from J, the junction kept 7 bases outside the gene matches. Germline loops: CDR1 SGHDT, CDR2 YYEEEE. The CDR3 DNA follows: TGTGCCAGCAGCTTTGGTGGCAGGGGGGATGAAAAACTGTTTTTT. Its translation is CASSFGGRGDEKLFF.

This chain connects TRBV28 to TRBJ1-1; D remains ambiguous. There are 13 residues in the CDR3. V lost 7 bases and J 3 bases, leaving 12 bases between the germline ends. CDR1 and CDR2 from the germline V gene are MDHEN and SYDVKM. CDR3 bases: TGTGCCAGCATTAGATCGAGGGACACTGAAGCTTTCTTT. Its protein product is CASIRSRDTEAFF.